Presented here are 29 T cell receptor beta chains from one specimen sequenced in a study of graft-versus-host responses after intestinal transplantation. For these receptors, no antigen is known. Here immunoSEQ multiplex PCR was the method, and the copy in TCRdb shows in-frame clones only, minus some. The repertoire consists of 130,000 or so clones, with 92% occurring once and the leading ten covering roughly 0.19%. The sequences come from unstimulated CD4+ T cells sorted from spleen or lymph node cells, collected before intestinal transplant. These receptors were collected from a human donor who received an intestinal transplant.

This chain joins TRBV28 and TRBJ2-5; TRBD2 matches 7 bases. Per the germline V gene, CDR1 is MDHEN and CDR2 is SYDVKM. The CDR3 is 14 amino acids. V was clipped by 3 bases and J by 2 bases; unmatched bases: 3. The CDR3 bases are TGTGCCAGCAGTTTGCTAGCGGCACAAGAGACCCAGTACTTC. Amino acids: CASSLLAAQETQYF.

CDR3 nucleotide sequence: TGTGCCAGCACCGAGGGAGTTAATCAGCCCCAGCATTTT. This encodes CASTEGVNQPQHF. V usage is TRBV7-8 and J usage is TRBJ1-5; D remains unclear. This CDR3 has 13 amino acids. With 7 bases removed from V and 4 bases from J, the gap between germline ends came to 11 bases. In germline, CDR1 is SGHVS, CDR2 FQNEAQ.

The J gene is TRBJ2-7, the V gene TRBV30; 11 nucleotides match TRBD2. CDR3 length: 13 amino acids. V shed 6 bases, J shed 2 bases, and the junction held 3 bases outside the gene matches. CDR1 is GTSNPN, CDR2 SVGIG, per germline (reference sequence). DNA for the CDR3: TGTGCCTGCCGACTAGCGGGGACCTACGAGCAGTACTTC. This codes for CACRLAGTYEQYF.

V usage is TRBV18 and J usage is TRBJ2-7; the match to TRBD2 covers 7 bases. Germline assignment: CDR1 KGHSH and CDR2 LQKENI. Trimming at V came to 2 bases and at J to 5 bases, leaving 9 bases not matched to a gene. The CDR3 is made up of 15 amino acids. The CDR3 is CASSPDWGGKDEQYF. Written as DNA, the CDR3 is TGTGCCAGCTCACCAGATTGGGGAGGGAAGGACGAGCAGTACTTC.

The chain employs TRBV19 and TRBJ2-5; the match to TRBD2 covers 7 bases. Germline-derived CDR1 and CDR2 are LNHDA and SQIVND (reference sequence). Trimming removed 1 base from V and 5 bases from J; junction bases left unmatched: 1. This CDR3 comprises 13 residues. The CDR3 nucleotides are TGTGCCAGTAGTATAGGGGGAGGGGAGACCCAGTACTTC. Encoded protein: CASSIGGGETQYF.

The chain uses TRBV21-1 and TRBJ1-5. TRBV21-1 is a recognized pseudogene. CDR3 length equals 18 residues. CDR3 nucleotide sequence: TGTGCCAGCAGCAAAACGCTATTAAGAACGGGCCGACGACGGCCCCAGCATTTT. This encodes CASSKTLLRTGRRRPQHF.

The chain carries TRBV19 and TRBJ1-5, with 8 nucleotides matching TRBD1. The CDR3 consists of 14 residues. V shed 5 bases and J 2 bases; nucleotides not matched to a gene: 2. CDR1 LNHDA and CDR2 SQIVND come from the germline V gene (reference sequence). CDR3 sequence (DNA): TGTGCCAGTAGTCCGACAGGGGGCAATCAGCCCCAGCATTTT. This codes for CASSPTGGNQPQHF.

This clone showed up just a few times. This chain uses TRBV7-2 with TRBJ1-2, with D tentatively TRBD1 (5 bases). This CDR3 spans 16 amino acids. V was clipped by 1 base and J by 4 bases, with 16 bases between them. The V gene's germline CDR1 is SGHTA and CDR2 FQGNSA. CDR3: CASSLGGGTGVYGYTF. The CDR3 DNA reads TGTGCCAGCAGCTTAGGGGGAGGGACGGGTGTCTATGGCTACACCTTC.

There are a few counts of this clone. The rearrangement uses TRBV6-6 and TRBJ2-7, with 12 nucleotides matching TRBD1. Germline lookup yields CDR1 MNHNY and CDR2 SVGAGI (reference sequence). V gave up 5 bases and J gave up 4 bases; unmatched junction bases: 9. This CDR3 has 16 residues. In nucleotides, the CDR3 is TGTGCCAGCAGTAAGGGACAGGGGGCCTCTATATACGAGCAGTACTTC. Translating it yields CASSKGQGASIYEQYF.

The chain joins TRBV6-6 to TRBJ2-6, with no clear D. This CDR3 is built from 15 residues. V lost 6 bases and J lost 0, with 9 bases in between. Germline-derived CDR1 and CDR2 are MNHNY and SVGAGI (reference sequence). Here the CDR3 DNA reads TGTGCCAGCAGAGCGATTAGCTCTGGGGCCAACGTCCTGACTTTC. Protein sequence: CASRAISSGANVLTF.

The chain couples TRBV5-6 to TRBJ1-2; tentatively, D is TRBD1 (5 bases). This CDR3 is 15 amino acids long. Germline V gene sequence: CDR1 SGHDT, CDR2 YYEEEE. V was trimmed by 6 bases and J by 3 bases, leaving 18 bases between them. The CDR3 nucleotides are TGTGCCAGCACCAAAATTCCACAGGTTTACTATGGCTACACCTTC. The encoded protein is CASTKIPQVYYGYTF.

This chain joins TRBV15 and TRBJ2-7; 8 nucleotides agree with TRBD2. Trimming at V came to 5 bases and at J to 1 base, leaving 16 bases not matched to a gene. The CDR3 covers 18 residues. CDR1 is LNHNV, CDR2 YYDKDF, per germline (reference sequence). The CDR3 bases are TGTGCCACCAGCGGCTACGCGGGAGGTAAAGTTTTGTCCTACGAGCAGTACTTC. This encodes CATSGYAGGKVLSYEQYF.

The chain employs TRBV10-3 and TRBJ2-1; 9 bases align to TRBD2. Germline values: CDR1 ENHRY, CDR2 SYGVKD. With V trimmed by 4 bases and J by 12 bases, 10 bases remained unmatched. The length of the CDR3 is 14 residues. The CDR3: CAISGAGGTRGQFF. The CDR3 DNA reads TGTGCCATCAGTGGGGCGGGAGGGACCAGGGGGCAGTTCTTC.

Comment on this clone: The sample carries other DNA sequences with the same CDR3. The CDR3 region is CASSRDRVGYEQYF. CDR3 coding DNA: TGTGCCAGCAGCCGGGATAGGGTGGGCTACGAGCAGTACTTC. This chain uses TRBV4-2 with TRBJ2-7; D unclear. Germline lookup yields CDR1 LGHNA and CDR2 YNFKEQ. Deletions cut 4 bases from V and 3 bases from J, with 13 bases between. The CDR3 is 14 amino acids.

J is TRBJ1-2 and V is TRBV29-1, with 7 bases fitting TRBD1. CDR1 SQVTM and CDR2 ANQGSEA come from the germline V gene. Unmatched junction bases numbered 6, after V lost 4 bases and J lost 4 bases. CDR3 length: 13 residues. The CDR3 DNA sequence: TGCAGCGTTGGTTCAGGGGGAGCCTATGGCTACACCTTC. This encodes CSVGSGGAYGYTF. The entire variable domain, with the rest obtained from reference TRBV29-1 and TRBJ1-2, is as follows: SAVISQKPSRDICQRGTSLTIQCQVDSQVTMMFWYRQQPGQSLTLIATANQGSEATYESGFVIDKFPISRPNLTFSTLTVSNMSPEDSSIYLCSVGSGGAYGYTFGSGTRLTVV.

The CDR3 coding sequence is TGTGCCAGCAGCTTAGTTCAGGGGGTTATCTACGAGCAGTACTTC. Translated, it gives CASSLVQGVIYEQYF. The chain recombines TRBV11-2 with TRBJ2-7; 7 bases align to TRBD1. The CDR3 runs to 15 residues. J lost 3 bases, V lost 1 base, and 6 bases had no gene match. Germline loops: CDR1 SGHAT, CDR2 FQNNGV.

The V gene is TRBV14, the J gene TRBJ2-3; 13 bases align to TRBD2. Per germline, CDR1 SGHDN and CDR2 FVKESK. With V trimmed by 4 bases and J by 4 bases, 5 bases remained unmatched. The CDR3 covers 16 residues. The CDR3 loop reads CASSRRTSGSPDTQYF. The DNA for the CDR3 is TGTGCCAGCAGCCGCCGGACTAGCGGGAGTCCAGATACGCAGTATTTT.

V is TRBV5-1 and J is TRBJ1-1; 9 bases fit TRBD1. After removal of 0 bases from V and 10 bases from J, the junction contained 1 base not matched to a gene. Per the germline V gene, CDR1 is SGHRS and CDR2 is YFSETQ. The CDR3 is made up of 12 amino acids. The CDR3 region is CASSLEGQGAFF. CDR3 sequence (DNA): TGCGCCAGCAGCTTGGAGGGACAGGGAGCTTTCTTT.

DNA for the CDR3: TGTGCCAGCAGCACCGGGGGTCCTCTAGAGCAGTACTTC. Its protein product is CASSTGGPLEQYF. The gene calls are TRBV11-2 and TRBJ2-7, with D possibly matching TRBD2 (6 bases). Trimming removed 5 bases at V and 7 bases at J, with 15 bases between. Germline CDR1 and CDR2: SGHAT and FQNNGV. The CDR3 is 13 amino acids. Variable domain in full (rest from reference TRBV11-2 and TRBJ2-7): EAGVAQSPRYKIIEKRQSVAFWCNPISGHATLYWYQQILGQGPKLLIQFQNNGVVDDSQLPKDRFSAERLKGVDSTLKIQPAKLEDSAVYLCASSTGGPLEQYFGPGTRLTVT.

A single count supports this clone. The chain carries TRBV6-1 and TRBJ2-1; 11 bases align to TRBD2. The CDR3 contains 16 residues. V dropped 4 bases and J dropped 7; count of bases not matched to a gene: 9. Germline CDR1 MNHNS, CDR2 SASEGT. The CDR3 nucleotides are TGTGCCAGCAGTGTCGGCCTAGCGGGAGGATTAAATGAGCAGTTCTTC. It yields the protein CASSVGLAGGLNEQFF.

CDR3 residues: CASRPVGGILGYTF. In DNA, the CDR3 is TGTGCCAGCAGGCCTGTTGGGGGCATTCTTGGCTACACCTTC. The rearrangement joins TRBV9 to TRBJ1-2, with D maybe TRBD1 (6 bases). Between the trimmed V and J ends, which lost 5 bases and 7 bases, there was a span of 18 bases. Germline assignment: CDR1 SGDLS and CDR2 YYNGEE. The CDR3 runs 14 residues.

The J gene is TRBJ1-2, the V gene TRBV6-5; tentative D call: TRBD1 (5 bases). V was trimmed by 0 bases and J by 2 bases, leaving 13 bases between them. In germline, CDR1 is MNHEY, CDR2 SVGAGI. The CDR3 consists of 16 residues. CDR3 in DNA: TGTGCCAGCAGTTACTCAGTACAGGTTACCAACTATGGCTACACCTTC. The encoded protein is CASSYSVQVTNYGYTF.

The chain combines TRBV7-9 with TRBJ1-2; 7 nucleotides line up with TRBD1. Losses at the gene ends were 5 bases for V and 3 bases for J; bases not matched to a gene: 9. Per the germline V gene, CDR1 is SEHNR and CDR2 is FQNEAQ (reference sequence). CDR3 length equals 15 residues. The CDR3 sequence is CASSPGDSPDYGYTF. DNA of the CDR3: TGTGCCAGCAGCCCGGGGGACAGCCCTGACTATGGCTACACCTTC. Using reference TRBV7-9 and TRBJ1-2 for the parts outside the CDR3, the full variable domain is DTGVSQNPRHKITKRGQNVTFRCDPISEHNRLYWYRQTLGQGPEFLTYFQNEAQLEKSRLLSDRFSAERPKGSFSTLEIQRTEQGDSAMYLCASSPGDSPDYGYTFGSGTRLTVV.

This clone was picked up a small number of times. V and J are TRBV6-1 and TRBJ2-3, with D hard to call. The CDR3 consists of 13 residues. Per germline, CDR1 MNHNS and CDR2 SASEGT. The germline V and J ends were trimmed by 5 bases and 1 base, with 7 bases remaining between them. The CDR3 DNA follows: TGTGCCAGCAGTAGGTCGGGCACAGATACGCAGTATTTT. Translated: CASSRSGTDTQYF.

The chain couples TRBV28 to TRBJ1-4; D ambiguous. This CDR3 spans 18 amino acids. CDR1 and CDR2 from the germline V gene are MDHEN and SYDVKM. V dropped 2 bases and J dropped 4 bases, with 20 bases sitting between them. CDR3 protein: CASSLAELIGGSNEKLFF. CDR3 nucleotide sequence: TGTGCCAGCAGTTTAGCGGAACTGATAGGCGGGAGTAATGAAAAACTGTTTTTT.

This chain links TRBV6-6 with TRBJ1-2; no reliable D call. Trimming took off 3 bases at V and 0 bases at J, with 14 bases between the two ends. Looked up from germline, CDR1 is MNHNY and CDR2 is SVGAGI (reference sequence). This CDR3 has 16 amino acids. The CDR3 is CASSYRAPRANYGYTF. The CDR3, as DNA: TGTGCCAGCAGTTATAGGGCGCCCCGAGCTAACTATGGCTACACCTTC.

The chain combines TRBV28 with TRBJ2-5, with unresolved D. Germline CDR1 MDHEN, CDR2 SYDVKM. The CDR3 is 11 amino acids. The germline V and J ends were trimmed by 8 bases and 5 bases, with 9 bases remaining between them. The CDR3 loop is CASRVGETQYF. DNA for the CDR3: TGTGCCAGCCGAGTAGGGGAGACCCAGTACTTC.

This chain links TRBV13 with TRBJ1-5; a possible D gene is TRBD1 (5 bases). Germline assignment: CDR1 PRHDT and CDR2 FYEKMQ (reference sequence). CDR3 length equals 14 residues. The V and J ends lost 4 bases and 0 bases respectively, with 7 bases between them. The CDR3 DNA is TGTGCCAGCAGCTCAGGGTATAGCAATCAGCCCCAGCATTTT. It yields the protein CASSSGYSNQPQHF.

This chain connects TRBV10-3 to TRBJ2-5; perhaps TRBD2 as D (6 bases). V dropped 11 bases and J dropped 0 bases, with 7 bases sitting between them. This CDR3 is 11 amino acids long. CDR1 is ENHRY, CDR2 SYGVKD, per germline. In DNA, the CDR3 is TGTGCCGGGGGGAACCAAGAGACCCAGTACTTC. Translation: CAGGNQETQYF.